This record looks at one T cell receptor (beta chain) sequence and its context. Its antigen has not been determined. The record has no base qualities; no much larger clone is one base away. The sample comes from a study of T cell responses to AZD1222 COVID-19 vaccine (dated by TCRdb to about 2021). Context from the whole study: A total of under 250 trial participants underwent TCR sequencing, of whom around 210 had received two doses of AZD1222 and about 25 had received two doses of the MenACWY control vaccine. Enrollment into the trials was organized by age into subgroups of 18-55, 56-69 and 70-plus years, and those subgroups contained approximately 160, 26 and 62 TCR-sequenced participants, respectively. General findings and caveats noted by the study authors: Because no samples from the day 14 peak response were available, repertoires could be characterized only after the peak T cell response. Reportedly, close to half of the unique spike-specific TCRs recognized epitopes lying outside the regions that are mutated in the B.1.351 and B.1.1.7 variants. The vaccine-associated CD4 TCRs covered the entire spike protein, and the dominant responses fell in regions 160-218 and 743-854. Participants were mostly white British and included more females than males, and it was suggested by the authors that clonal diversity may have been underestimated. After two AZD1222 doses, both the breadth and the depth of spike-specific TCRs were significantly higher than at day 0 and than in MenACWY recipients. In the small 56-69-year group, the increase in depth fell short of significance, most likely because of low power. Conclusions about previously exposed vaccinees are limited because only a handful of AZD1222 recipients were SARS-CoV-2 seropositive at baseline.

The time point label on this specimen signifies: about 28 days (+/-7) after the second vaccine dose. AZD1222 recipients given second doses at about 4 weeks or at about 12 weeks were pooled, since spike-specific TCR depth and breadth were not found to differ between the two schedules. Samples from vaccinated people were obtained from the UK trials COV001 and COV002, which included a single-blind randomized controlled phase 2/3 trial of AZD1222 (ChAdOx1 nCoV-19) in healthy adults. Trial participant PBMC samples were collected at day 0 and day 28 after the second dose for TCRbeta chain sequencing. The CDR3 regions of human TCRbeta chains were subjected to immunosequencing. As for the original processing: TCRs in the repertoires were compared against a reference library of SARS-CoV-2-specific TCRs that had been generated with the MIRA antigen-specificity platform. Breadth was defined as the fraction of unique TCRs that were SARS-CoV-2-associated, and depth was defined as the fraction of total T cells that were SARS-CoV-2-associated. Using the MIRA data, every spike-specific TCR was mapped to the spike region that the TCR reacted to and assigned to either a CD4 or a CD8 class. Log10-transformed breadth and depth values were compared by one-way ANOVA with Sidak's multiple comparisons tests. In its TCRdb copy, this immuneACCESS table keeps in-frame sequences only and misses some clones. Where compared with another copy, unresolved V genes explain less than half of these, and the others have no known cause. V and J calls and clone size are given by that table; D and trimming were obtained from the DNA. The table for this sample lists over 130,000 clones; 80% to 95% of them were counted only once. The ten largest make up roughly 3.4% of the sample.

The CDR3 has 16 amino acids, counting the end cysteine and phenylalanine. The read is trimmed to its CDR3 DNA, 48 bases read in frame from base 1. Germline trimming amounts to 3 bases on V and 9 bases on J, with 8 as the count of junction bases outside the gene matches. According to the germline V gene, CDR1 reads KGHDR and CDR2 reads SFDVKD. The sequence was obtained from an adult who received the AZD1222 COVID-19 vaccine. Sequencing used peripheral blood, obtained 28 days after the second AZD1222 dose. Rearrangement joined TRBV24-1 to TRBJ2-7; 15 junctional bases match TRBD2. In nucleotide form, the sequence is TGTGCCACCAGTGATCACTCGGGACTAGCGGGAGGTCCGCAGTACTTC. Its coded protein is CATSDHSGLAGGPQYF.